Described below is a single TCR beta chain sequence and its context. The data were obtained in a study of blood T cell repertoires in COVID-19. Turning to the study itself: Samples taken during acute and convalescent COVID-19 were collected in the United States, Italy and Spain. PBMCs, B-cell-depleted T cells, or T cells were the source of the cDNA or gDNA that made up the material.

V gave up 5 bases and J gave up 4 bases, with 6 bases separating them. The CDR3 runs to 11 residues. The germline gives CDR1 SGHVS, CDR2 FQNEAQ. In the original workflow: From reference gene primer amplification, estimates of nucleated cell counts were derived. Profiling relied on immunoSEQ multiplex PCR, and the TCRdb table lists in-frame clones only, not all of them. That table furnishes V, J and clone size, whereas the DNA furnished D and trimming. Of roughly 250,000 clones detected, approximately 90% appear once; the ten largest clones hold 2% to 2.5%. The receptor comes from a woman aged 40 to 49 who had recovered from COVID-19. This chain uses TRBV7-8 with TRBJ2-7, with D hard to call. The sequenced material came from peripheral blood. In nucleotides, the CDR3 is TGTGCCAGCAGCCCCATGTACGAGCAGTACTTC. Its protein product is CASSPMYEQYF.